The sample holds a few counts of the clone carrying this T cell receptor beta chain. The sample is drawn from a study of T-cell memory formation after mild COVID-19. Study at large: In these data, TCR clusters were largely donor specific.

TCRdb itself ran the 5' RACE reads through MiXCR, one entry per CDR3 protein. The repertoire holds 300,000 to 400,000 distinct CDR3 sequences, around 28% seen once, with approximately 13% in the top ten. This CDR3 has 14 residues. V was clipped by 2 bases and J by 7 bases, with 9 bases between them. The J gene is TRBJ1-6, the V gene TRBV12-3 or TRBV12-4, with a weak D call TRBD1 (6 bases). This TCR was sampled from an adult woman who had mild COVID-19 (a few samples of this study predate the infection). Cell type and time point are not known. The sample consisted of PBMCs or a T cell subset sorted from them (not recorded which). CDR3: CASSLTGWNSPLHF. CDR3 in DNA: TGTGCCAGCAGTTTAACAGGGTGGAATTCACCCCTCCACTTT.